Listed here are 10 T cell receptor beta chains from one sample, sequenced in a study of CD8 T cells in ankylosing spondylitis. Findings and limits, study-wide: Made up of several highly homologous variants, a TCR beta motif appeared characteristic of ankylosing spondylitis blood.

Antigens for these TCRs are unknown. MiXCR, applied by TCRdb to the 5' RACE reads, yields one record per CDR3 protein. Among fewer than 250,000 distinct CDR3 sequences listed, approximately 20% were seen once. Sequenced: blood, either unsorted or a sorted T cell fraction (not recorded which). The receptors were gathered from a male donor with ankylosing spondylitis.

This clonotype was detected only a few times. The CDR3 sequence is CATEIAGEQFF. The CDR3 DNA is TGTGCCACAGAAATAGCGGGAGAGCAGTTCTTC. The J gene is TRBJ2-1, the V gene TRBV24-1; 8 positions agree with TRBD2. The CDR3 has 11 amino acids. Per the germline V gene, CDR1 is KGHDR and CDR2 is SFDVKD. J lost 10 bases, V lost 10 bases, and 5 bases had no gene match.

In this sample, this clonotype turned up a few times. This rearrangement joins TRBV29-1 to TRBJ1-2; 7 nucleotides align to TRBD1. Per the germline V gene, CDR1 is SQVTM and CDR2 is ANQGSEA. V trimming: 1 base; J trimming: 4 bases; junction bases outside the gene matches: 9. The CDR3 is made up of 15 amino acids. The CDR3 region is CSVEATTRQGYGYTF. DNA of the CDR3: TGCAGCGTTGAAGCAACCACCCGACAGGGCTATGGCTACACCTTC.

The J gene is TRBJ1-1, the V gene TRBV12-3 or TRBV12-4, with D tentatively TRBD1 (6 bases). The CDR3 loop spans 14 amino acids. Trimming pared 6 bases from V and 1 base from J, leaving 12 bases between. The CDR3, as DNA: TGTGCCAGCAGGGGGGCTGCCCAGAACACTGAAGCTTTCTTT. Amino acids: CASRGAAQNTEAFF.

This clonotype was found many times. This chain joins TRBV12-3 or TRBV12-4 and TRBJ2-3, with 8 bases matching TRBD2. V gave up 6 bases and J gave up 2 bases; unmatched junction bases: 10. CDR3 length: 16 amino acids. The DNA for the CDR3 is TGTGCCAGCAGCCTGGCCGGACTAGCCACCACAGATACGCAGTATTTT. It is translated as CASSLAGLATTDTQYF.

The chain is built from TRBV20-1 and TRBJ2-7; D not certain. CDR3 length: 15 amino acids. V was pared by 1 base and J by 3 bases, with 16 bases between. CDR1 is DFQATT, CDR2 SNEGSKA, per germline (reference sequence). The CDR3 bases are TGCAGTGCTAGAGGCGGTAGGGAAATAGGCTACGAGCAGTACTTC. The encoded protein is CSARGGREIGYEQYF.

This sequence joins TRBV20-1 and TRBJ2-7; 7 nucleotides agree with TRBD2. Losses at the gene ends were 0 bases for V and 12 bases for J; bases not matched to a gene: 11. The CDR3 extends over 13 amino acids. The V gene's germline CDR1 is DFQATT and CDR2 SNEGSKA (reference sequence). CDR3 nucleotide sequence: TGCAGTGCTAGAGATTTCGAGGGAGGGTTAGGGTACTTC. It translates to CSARDFEGGLGYF.

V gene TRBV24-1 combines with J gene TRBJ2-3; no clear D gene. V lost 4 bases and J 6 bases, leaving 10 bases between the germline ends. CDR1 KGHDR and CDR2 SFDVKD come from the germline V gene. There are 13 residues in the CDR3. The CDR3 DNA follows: TGTGCCACCAGTGAAGGGAACGGGGATACGCAGTATTTT. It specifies CATSEGNGDTQYF.

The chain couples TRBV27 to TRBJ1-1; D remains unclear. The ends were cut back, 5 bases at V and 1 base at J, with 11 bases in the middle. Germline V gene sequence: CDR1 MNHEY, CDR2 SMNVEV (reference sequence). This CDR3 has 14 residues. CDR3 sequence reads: CASSPGSGNTEAFF. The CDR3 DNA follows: TGTGCCAGCAGTCCCGGGTCGGGGAACACTGAAGCTTTCTTT.

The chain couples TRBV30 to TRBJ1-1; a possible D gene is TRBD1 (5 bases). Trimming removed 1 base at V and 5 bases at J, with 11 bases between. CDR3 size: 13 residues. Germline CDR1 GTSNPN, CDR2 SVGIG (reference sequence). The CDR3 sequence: CAWSANWGTEAFF. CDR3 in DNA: TGTGCCTGGAGTGCAAATTGGGGGACTGAAGCTTTCTTT.

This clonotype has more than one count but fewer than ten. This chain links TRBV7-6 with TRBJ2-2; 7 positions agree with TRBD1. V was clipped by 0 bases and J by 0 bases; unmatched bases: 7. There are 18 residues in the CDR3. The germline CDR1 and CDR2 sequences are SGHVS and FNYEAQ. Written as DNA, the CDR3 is TGTGCCAGCAGCTTAGCGGGGACGGGACAGTCGAACACCGGGGAGCTGTTTTTT. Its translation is CASSLAGTGQSNTGELFF.